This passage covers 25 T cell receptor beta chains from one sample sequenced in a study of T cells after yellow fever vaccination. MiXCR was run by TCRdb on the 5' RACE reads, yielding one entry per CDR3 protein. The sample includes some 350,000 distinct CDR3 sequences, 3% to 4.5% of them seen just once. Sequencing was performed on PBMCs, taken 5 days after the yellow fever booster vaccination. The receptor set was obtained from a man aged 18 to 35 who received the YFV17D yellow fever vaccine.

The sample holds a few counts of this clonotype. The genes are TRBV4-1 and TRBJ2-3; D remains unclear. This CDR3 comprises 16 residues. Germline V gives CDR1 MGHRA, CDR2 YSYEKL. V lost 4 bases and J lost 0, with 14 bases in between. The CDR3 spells CASSPSWSVSTDTQYF. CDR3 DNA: TGCGCCAGCAGCCCAAGTTGGTCGGTGAGCACAGATACGCAGTATTTT.

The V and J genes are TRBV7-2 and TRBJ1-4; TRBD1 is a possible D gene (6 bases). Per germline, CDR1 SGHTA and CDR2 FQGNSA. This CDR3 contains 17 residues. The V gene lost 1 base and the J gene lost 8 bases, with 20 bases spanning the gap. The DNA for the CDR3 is TGTGCCAGCAGCTTAGTACAGGGTACGAAGGGATTCGAAAAACTGTTTTTT. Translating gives CASSLVQGTKGFEKLFF.

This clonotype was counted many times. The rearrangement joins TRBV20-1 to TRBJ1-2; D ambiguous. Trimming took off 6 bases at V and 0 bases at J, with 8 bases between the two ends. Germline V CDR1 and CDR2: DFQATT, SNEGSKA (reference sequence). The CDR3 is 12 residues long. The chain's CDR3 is CSAPAANYGYTF. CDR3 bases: TGCAGTGCCCCGGCGGCTAACTATGGCTACACCTTC.

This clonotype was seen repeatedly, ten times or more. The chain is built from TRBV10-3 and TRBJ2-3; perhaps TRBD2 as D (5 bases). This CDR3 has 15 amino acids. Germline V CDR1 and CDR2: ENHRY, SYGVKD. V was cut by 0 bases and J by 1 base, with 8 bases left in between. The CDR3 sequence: CAISESRRGTDTQYF. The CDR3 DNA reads TGTGCCATCAGTGAGTCGAGGCGGGGCACAGATACGCAGTATTTT.

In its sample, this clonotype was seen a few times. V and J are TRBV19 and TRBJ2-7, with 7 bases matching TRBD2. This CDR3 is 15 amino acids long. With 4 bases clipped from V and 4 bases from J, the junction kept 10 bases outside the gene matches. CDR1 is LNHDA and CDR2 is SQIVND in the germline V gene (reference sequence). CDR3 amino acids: CASSSPGEGRYEQYF. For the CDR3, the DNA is TGTGCCAGTAGTAGCCCGGGGGAGGGTCGGTACGAGCAGTACTTC.

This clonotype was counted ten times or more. The CDR3 reads CASSLGFGVTQFF. The CDR3 DNA reads as TGTGCCAGCAGCTTAGGATTTGGGGTCACGCAGTTCTTC. This sequence joins TRBV7-6 and TRBJ2-1; D gene ambiguous. V was pared by 1 base and J by 12 bases, with 13 bases between. CDR1 and CDR2 from the germline V gene are SGHVS and FNYEAQ. The CDR3 runs 13 residues.

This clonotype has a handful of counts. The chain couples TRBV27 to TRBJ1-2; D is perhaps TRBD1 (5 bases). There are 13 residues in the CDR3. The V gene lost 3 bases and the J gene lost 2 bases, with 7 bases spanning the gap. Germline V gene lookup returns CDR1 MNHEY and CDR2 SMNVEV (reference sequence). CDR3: CASSFKGNYGYTF. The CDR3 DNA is TGTGCCAGCAGTTTTAAGGGGAACTATGGCTACACCTTC.

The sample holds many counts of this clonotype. The CDR3 spells CASSLLRATGELFF. In DNA, the CDR3 is TGTGCCAGCAGCCTTCTGAGGGCCACCGGGGAGCTGTTTTTT. The chain employs TRBV9 and TRBJ2-2; a weak D match, TRBD2 (5 bases). From germline, CDR1 is SGDLS and CDR2 YYNGEE. Trimming took off 4 bases at V and 4 bases at J, with 11 bases between the two ends. The CDR3 is 14 residues long.

The CDR3 loop is CASSYGGAGGNTIYF. The CDR3 bases are TGTGCCAGCAGTTACGGGGGGGCTGGAGGAAACACCATATATTTT. The V call is TRBV6-6, the J call TRBJ1-3; D may be TRBD1 (6 bases). The CDR3 consists of 15 residues. The germline V and J ends were trimmed by 2 bases and 4 bases, with 12 bases remaining between them. The V gene's germline CDR1 is MNHNY and CDR2 SVGAGI (reference sequence).

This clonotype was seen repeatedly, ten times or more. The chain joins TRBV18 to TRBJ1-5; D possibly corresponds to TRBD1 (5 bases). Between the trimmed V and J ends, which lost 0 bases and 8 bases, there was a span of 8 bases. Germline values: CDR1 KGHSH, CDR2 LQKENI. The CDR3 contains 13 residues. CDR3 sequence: CASSPPTGEPQHF. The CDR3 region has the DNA TGTGCCAGCTCACCACCTACGGGGGAGCCCCAGCATTTT.

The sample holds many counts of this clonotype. In DNA, the CDR3 is TGTGCCAGCAGTGGGGTCATCGATGAGCAGTTCTTC. This codes for CASSGVIDEQFF. V is TRBV2 and J is TRBJ2-1, with D hard to call. Germline-derived CDR1 and CDR2 are SNHLY and FYNNEI. This CDR3 contains 12 residues. Trimming left V 4 bases short and J 8 bases short, with 9 bases between.

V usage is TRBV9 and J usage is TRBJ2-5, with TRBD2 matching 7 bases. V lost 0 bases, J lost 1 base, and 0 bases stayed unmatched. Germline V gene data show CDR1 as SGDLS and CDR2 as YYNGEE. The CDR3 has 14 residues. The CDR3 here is CASSVGGGQETQYF. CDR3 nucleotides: TGTGCCAGCAGCGTAGGCGGGGGCCAAGAGACCCAGTACTTC.

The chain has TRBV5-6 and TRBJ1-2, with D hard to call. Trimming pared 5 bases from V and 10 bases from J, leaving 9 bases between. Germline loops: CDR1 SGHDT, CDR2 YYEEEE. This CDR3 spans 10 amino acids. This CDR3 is CASRGSAYTF. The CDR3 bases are TGTGCCAGCAGGGGCAGCGCCTACACCTTC.

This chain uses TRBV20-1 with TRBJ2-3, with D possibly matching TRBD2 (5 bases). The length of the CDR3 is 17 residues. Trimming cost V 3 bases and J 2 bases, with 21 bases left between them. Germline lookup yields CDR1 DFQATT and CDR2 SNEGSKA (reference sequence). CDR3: CSASGVSRGQNTDTQYF. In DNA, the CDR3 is TGCAGTGCTAGTGGGGTTAGCCGCGGGCAGAACACAGATACGCAGTATTTT.

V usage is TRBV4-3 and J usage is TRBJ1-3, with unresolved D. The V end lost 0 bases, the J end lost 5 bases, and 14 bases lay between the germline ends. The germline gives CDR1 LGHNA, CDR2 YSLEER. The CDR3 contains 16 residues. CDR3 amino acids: CASSQEGRMDRNTIYF. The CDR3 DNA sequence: TGCGCCAGCAGCCAAGAGGGAAGGATGGATCGAAACACCATATATTTT.

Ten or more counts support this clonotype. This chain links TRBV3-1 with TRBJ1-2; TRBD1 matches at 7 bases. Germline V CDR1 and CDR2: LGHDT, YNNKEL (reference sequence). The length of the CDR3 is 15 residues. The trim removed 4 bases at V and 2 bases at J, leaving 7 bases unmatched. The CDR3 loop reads CASSPAGGGNYGYTF. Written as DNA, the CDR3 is TGTGCCAGCAGCCCAGCAGGGGGAGGCAACTATGGCTACACCTTC.

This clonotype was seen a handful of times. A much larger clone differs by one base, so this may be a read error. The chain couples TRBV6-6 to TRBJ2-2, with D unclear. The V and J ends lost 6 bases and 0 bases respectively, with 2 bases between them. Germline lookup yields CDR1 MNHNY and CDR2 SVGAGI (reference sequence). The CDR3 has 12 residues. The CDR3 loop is CASRPNTGELFF. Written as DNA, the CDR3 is TGTGCCAGCAGACCGAACACCGGGGAGCTGTTTTTT.

The CDR3 loop is CASSLSGTGSEANVLTF. CDR3 in DNA: TGTGCCAGCAGTTTATCAGGGACAGGGAGTGAGGCCAACGTCCTGACTTTC. This chain uses TRBV27 with TRBJ2-6, with 9 bases that match TRBD1. CDR3 size: 17 residues. Germline CDR1 MNHEY, CDR2 SMNVEV (reference sequence). Losses at the gene ends were 0 bases for V and 6 bases for J; bases not matched to a gene: 6.

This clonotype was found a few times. The CDR3 DNA follows: TGTGCCAGCAGTGTTGGCAGGGGAGACTCACCCCTCCACTTT. Its protein is CASSVGRGDSPLHF. This chain connects TRBV2 to TRBJ1-6, with D possibly being TRBD1 (6 bases). The CDR3 is 14 amino acids. Per the germline V gene, CDR1 is SNHLY and CDR2 is FYNNEI. V gave up 4 bases and J gave up 10 bases, with 14 bases separating them.

The CDR3 DNA sequence: TGTGCCAGCATAGGAGCGGGGGGCTCCTACGAGCAGTACGTC. Amino acids: CASIGAGGSYEQYV. The V gene is TRBV6-6, the J gene TRBJ2-7, with 9 bases fitting TRBD2. CDR1 and CDR2 from the germline V gene are MNHNY and SVGAGI (reference sequence). The J segment lost 0 bases and the V segment lost 7 bases, leaving 4 bases of the junction unmatched. The CDR3 consists of 14 residues.

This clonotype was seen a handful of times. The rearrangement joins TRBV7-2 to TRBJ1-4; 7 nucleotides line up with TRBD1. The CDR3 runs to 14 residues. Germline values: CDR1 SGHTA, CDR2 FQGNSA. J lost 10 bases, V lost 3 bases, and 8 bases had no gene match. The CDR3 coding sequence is TGTGCCAGCAGCTTCCTTTCGGGACAGCTAAAACTGTTTTTT. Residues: CASSFLSGQLKLFF.

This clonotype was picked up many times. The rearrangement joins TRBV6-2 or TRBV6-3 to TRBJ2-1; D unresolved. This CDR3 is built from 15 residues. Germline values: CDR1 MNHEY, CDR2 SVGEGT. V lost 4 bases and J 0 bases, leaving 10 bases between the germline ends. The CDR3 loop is CASSSLGSSYNEQFF. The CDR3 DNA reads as TGTGCCAGCAGTTCCCTAGGAAGCTCCTACAATGAGCAGTTCTTC.

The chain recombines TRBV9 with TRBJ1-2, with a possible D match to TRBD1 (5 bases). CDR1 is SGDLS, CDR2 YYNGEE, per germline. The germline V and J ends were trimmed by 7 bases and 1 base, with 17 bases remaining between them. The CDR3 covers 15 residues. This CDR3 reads CASSRQRSNNYGYTF. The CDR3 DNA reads TGTGCCAGCTCCCGACAGCGCTCCAATAACTATGGCTACACCTTC.

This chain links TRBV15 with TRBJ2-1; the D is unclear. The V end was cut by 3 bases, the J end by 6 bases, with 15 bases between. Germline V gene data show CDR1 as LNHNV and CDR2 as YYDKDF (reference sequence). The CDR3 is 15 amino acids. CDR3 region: CATSSRFTLANEQFF. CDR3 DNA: TGTGCCACCAGCAGTAGATTCACCCTCGCCAATGAGCAGTTCTTC.

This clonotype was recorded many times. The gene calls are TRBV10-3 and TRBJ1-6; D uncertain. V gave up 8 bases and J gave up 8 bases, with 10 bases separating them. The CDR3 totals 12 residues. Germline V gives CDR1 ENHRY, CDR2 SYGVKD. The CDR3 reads CAIGGSDSPLHF. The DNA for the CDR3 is TGTGCCATCGGCGGATCGGATTCACCCCTCCACTTT.